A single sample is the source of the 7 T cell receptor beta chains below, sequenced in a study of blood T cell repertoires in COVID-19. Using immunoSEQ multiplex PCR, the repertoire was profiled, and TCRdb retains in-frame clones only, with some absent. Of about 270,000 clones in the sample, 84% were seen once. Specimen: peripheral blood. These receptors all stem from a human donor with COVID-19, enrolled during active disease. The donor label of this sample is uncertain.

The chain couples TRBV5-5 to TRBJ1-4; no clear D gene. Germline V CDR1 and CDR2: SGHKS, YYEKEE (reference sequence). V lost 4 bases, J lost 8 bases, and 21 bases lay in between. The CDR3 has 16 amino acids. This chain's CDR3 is CASSAASRGGGEKLFF. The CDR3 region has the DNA TGTGCCAGCAGCGCCGCTTCCCGGGGAGGAGGCGAAAAACTGTTTTTT.

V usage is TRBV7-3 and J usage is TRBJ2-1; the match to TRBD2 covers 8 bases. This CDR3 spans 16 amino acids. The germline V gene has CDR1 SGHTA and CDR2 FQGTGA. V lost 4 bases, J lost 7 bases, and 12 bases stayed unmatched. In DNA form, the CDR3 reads TGTGCCAGCAGCTCCTCGGGGGGGAGTTCTCCTAATGAGCAGTTCTTC. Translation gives CASSSSGGSSPNEQFF.

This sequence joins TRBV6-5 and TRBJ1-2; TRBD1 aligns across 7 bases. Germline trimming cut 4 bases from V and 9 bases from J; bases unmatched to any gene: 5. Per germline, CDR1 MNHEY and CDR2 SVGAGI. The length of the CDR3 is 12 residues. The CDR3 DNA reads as TGTGCCAGCAGTTTCCGACAGGGACGCTACACCTTC. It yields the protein CASSFRQGRYTF.

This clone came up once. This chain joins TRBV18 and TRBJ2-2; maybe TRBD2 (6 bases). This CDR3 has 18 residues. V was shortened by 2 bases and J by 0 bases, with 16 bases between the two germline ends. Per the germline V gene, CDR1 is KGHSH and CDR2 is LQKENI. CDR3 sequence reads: CASSPTRRGGANTGELFF. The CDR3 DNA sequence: TGTGCCAGCTCACCAACCCGTCGGGGCGGGGCGAACACCGGGGAGCTGTTTTTT.

CDR3 protein: CASSLLRGQTDTQYF. The CDR3 nucleotides read TGTGCCAGCAGCTTATTGAGGGGGCAGACAGATACGCAGTATTTT. This chain links TRBV7-9 with TRBJ2-3; TRBD1 matches at 7 bases. Germline V gene data show CDR1 as SEHNR and CDR2 as FQNEAQ (reference sequence). The CDR3 has 15 amino acids. Losses at the gene ends were 2 bases for V and 3 bases for J; bases not matched to a gene: 5.

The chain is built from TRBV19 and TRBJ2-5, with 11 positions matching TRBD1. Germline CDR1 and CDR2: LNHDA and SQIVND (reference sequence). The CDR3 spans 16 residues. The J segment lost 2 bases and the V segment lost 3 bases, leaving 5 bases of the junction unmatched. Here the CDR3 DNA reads TGTGCCAGTAGTATCATGGACAGGGGGCAGCAAGAGACCCAGTACTTC. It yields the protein CASSIMDRGQQETQYF.

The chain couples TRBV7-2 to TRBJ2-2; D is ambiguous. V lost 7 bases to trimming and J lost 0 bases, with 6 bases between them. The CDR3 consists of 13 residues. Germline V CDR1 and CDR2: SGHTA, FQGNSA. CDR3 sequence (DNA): TGTGCCAGCACTAGAACGAACACCGGGGAGCTGTTTTTT. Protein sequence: CASTRTNTGELFF.